This record covers a single T cell receptor (beta chain). Its antigen is currently unknown. The data originate from a study of Ad26.COV2.S vaccination and SARS-CoV-2 variants. With 5 bases removed from V and 0 bases from J, the gap between germline ends came to 20 bases. CDR3 length: 18 amino acids. The germline V gene has CDR1 SGHVS and CDR2 FNYEAQ. Sequenced by immunoSEQ multiplex PCR; TCRdb stores in-frame clones only, minus some. The repertoire consists of about 500,000 clones, with 70% to 90% occurring once and the leading ten covering around 1.6%. Study results and caveats: Marked by substantial breadth, spike-specific CD8+ and CD4+ T cell responses were reportedly seen after vaccination. Comparability of non-spike TCR breadth was observed across vaccine and placebo recipients. Using TCR breadth and depth analyses may have led to underestimated total T cell responses.

Treatment in this sample: some 19 received Ad26.COV2.S at low or high dose, single or two shots; several received placebo; per-sample allocation not given. Sampling was done on day 63 after the first vaccine or placebo injection. Recruitment in Boston yielded a donor of adult age, 18-55 years. This sample comprised peripheral blood, obtained in a trial of Ad26.COV2.S vaccine versus placebo. The receptor was derived from a person between 18 and 60 years old who received the Ad26.COV2.S COVID-19 vaccine or a placebo. The chain has TRBV7-6 and TRBJ1-3, with D maybe TRBD1 (5 bases). CDR3 loop: CASSPKPQGPLSGNTIYF. The DNA for the CDR3 is TGTGCCAGCAGCCCCAAGCCCCAGGGTCCTCTCTCTGGAAACACCATATATTTT.